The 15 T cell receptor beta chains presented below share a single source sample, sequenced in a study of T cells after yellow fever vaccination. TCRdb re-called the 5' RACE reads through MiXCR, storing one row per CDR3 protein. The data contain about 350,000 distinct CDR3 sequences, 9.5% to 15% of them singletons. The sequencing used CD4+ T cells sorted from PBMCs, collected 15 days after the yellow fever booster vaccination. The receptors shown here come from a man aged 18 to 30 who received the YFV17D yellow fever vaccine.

CDR3: CASSPRQGEEKLFF. The CDR3 DNA sequence: TGTGCCAGCTCACCAAGACAGGGTGAGGAAAAACTGTTTTTT. The V and J genes are TRBV18 and TRBJ1-4, with 7 bases that match TRBD1. Germline CDR1 KGHSH, CDR2 LQKENI. Trimming removed 2 bases from V and 8 bases from J; junction bases left unmatched: 5. The CDR3 covers 14 residues.

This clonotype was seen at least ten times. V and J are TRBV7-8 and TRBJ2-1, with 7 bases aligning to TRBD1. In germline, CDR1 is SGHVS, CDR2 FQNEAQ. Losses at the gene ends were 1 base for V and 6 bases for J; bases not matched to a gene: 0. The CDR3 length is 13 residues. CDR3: CASSLDRGNEQFF. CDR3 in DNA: TGTGCCAGCAGCTTAGACAGGGGCAATGAGCAGTTCTTC.

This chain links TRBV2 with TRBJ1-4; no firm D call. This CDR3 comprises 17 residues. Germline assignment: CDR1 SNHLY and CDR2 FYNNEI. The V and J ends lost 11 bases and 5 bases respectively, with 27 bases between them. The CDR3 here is CADTSGVFTQKNEKLFF. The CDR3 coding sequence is TGTGCCGACACCAGCGGCGTATTTACACAGAAGAATGAAAAACTGTTTTTT. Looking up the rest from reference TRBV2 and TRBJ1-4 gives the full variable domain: EPEVTQTPSHQVTQMGQEVILRCVPISNHLYFYWYRQILGQKVEFLVSFYNNEISEKSEIFDDQFSVERPDGSNFTLKIRSTKLEDSAMYFCADTSGVFTQKNEKLFFGSGTQLSVL.

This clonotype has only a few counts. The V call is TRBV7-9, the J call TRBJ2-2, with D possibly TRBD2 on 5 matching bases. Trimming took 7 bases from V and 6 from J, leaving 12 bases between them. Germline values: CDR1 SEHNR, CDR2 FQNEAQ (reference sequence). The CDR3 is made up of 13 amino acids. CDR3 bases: TGTGCCAGCAACCTACTAGGAGCCGGGGAGCTGTTTTTT. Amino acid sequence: CASNLLGAGELFF.

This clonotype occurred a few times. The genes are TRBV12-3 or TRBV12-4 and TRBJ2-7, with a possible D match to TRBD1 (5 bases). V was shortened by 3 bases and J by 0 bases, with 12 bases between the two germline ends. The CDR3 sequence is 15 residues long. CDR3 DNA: TGTGCCAGCAGTTTTGGGGCCACAGTCTCCTACGAGCAGTACTTC. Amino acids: CASSFGATVSYEQYF.

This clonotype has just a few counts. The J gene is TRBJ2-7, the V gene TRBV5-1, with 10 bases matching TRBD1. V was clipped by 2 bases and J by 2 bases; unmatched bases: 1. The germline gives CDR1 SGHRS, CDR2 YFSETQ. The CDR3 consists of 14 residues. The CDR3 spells CASSFGTGAYEQYF. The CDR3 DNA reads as TGCGCCAGCAGCTTCGGGACAGGGGCCTACGAGCAGTACTTC.

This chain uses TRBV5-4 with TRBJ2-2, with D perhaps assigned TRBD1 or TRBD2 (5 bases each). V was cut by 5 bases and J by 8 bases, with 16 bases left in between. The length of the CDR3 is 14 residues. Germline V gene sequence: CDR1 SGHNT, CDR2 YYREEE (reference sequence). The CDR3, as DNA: TGTGCCAGCAGACGGGACCCCGACCCGGGGGAGCTGTTTTTT. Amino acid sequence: CASRRDPDPGELFF.

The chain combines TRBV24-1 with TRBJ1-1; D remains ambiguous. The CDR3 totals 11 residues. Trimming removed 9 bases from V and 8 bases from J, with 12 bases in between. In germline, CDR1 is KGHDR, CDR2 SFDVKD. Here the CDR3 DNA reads TGTGCCACCGCTCGCAACGGGGAAGCTTTCTTT. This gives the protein CATARNGEAFF.

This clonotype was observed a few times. CDR3 DNA: TGTGCCAGCAGGTTGGGAAAACAGGGAGCCTTCTTTTACAATGAGCAGTTCTTC. It encodes CASRLGKQGAFFYNEQFF. The rearrangement joins TRBV6-2 or TRBV6-3 to TRBJ2-1, with D tentatively TRBD1 (6 bases). The V end lost 6 bases, the J end lost 4 bases, and 25 bases lay between the germline ends. Germline V gives CDR1 MNHEY, CDR2 SVGEGT. This CDR3 is built from 18 residues.

This CDR3 reads CAISESQLGETQYF. The CDR3 nucleotides are TGTGCCATCAGTGAGTCGCAACTTGGTGAGACCCAGTACTTC. The gene calls are TRBV10-3 and TRBJ2-5; D is undetermined. The CDR3 loop spans 14 amino acids. With 0 bases removed from V and 5 bases from J, the gap between germline ends came to 10 bases. The germline V gene encodes CDR1 ENHRY and CDR2 SYGVKD.

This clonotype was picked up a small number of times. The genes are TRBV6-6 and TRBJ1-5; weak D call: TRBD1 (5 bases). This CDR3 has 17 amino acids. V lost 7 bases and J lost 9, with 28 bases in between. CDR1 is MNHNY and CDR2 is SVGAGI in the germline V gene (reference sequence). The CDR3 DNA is TGTGCCAGCATCGACGCCGTGGGGGAGGGAGCCTTACGGCCCCAGCATTTT. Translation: CASIDAVGEGALRPQHF.

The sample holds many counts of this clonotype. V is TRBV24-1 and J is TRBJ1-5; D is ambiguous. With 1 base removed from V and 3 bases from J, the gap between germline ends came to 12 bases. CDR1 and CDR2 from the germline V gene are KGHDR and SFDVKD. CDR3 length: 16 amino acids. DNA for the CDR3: TGTGCCACCAGTGATTTTGGACGGCGAGACAATCAGCCCCAGCATTTT. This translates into CATSDFGRRDNQPQHF.

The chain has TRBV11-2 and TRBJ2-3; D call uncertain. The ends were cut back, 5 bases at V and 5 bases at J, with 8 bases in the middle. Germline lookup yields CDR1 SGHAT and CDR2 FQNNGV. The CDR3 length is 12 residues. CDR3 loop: CASSRLRDTQYF. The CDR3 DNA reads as TGTGCCAGCAGCAGACTCCGAGATACGCAGTATTTT.

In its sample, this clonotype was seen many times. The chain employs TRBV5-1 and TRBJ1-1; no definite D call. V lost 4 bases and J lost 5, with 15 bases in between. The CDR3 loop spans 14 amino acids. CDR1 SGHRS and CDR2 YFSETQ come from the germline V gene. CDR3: CASSPWTGRTEAFF. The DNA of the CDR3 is TGCGCCAGCAGCCCTTGGACTGGGCGAACTGAAGCTTTCTTT.

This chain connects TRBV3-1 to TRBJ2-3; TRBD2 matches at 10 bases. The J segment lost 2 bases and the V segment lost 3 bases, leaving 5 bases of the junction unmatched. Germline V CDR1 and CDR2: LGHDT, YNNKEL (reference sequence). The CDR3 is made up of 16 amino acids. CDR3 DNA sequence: TGTGCCAGCAGCCATGTAGCGGGGGGTATCACAGATACGCAGTATTTT. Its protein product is CASSHVAGGITDTQYF.